This entry concerns a single T cell receptor beta chain. The target antigen is unknown. The treatment denotes: oral pan-JAK inhibitor, 5-10 mg twice daily. PBMCs were stained for CD3, CD4 and CD8, and CD4+ and CD8+ T cells were sorted. Extracted RNA was reverse transcribed, and the resulting cDNA served as sequencing template. TCRdb's copy holds only in-frame clones and misses some; the assay was immunoSEQ multiplex PCR. The table shows 200,000 or so clones, with more than 30% occurring only once. The sample originates from a study of CD8+ T cells in alopecia areata. Findings and limits, study-wide: Within the top 100, expanded CD8+ clones significantly decreased with tofacitinib, as did scalp clonality.

Material: CD4+ T cells sorted from blood, obtained between weeks 30 and 35, from a patient treated with tofacitinib. The sequence came from a human donor with alopecia areata.

The CDR3 DNA is TGTGCCAGCAGCTCTCCCGAAGGGGGGCGGGATACTGAAGCTTTCTTT. Translated, it gives CASSSPEGGRDTEAFF. The chain is built from TRBV9 and TRBJ1-1, with a weak D call TRBD1 (6 bases). The germline V gene has CDR1 SGDLS and CDR2 YYNGEE. The germline V and J ends were trimmed by 4 bases and 5 bases, with 21 bases remaining between them. The CDR3 has 16 residues.